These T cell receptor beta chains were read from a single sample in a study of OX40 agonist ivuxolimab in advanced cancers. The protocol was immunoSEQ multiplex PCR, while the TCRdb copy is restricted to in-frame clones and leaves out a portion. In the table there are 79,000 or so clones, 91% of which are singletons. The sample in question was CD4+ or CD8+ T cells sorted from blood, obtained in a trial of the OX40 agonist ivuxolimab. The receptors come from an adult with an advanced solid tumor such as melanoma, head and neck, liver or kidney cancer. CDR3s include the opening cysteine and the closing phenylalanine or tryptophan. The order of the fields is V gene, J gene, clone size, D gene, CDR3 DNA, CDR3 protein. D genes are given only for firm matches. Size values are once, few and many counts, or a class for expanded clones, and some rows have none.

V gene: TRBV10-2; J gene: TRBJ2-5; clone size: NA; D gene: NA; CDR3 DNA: TGCGCCAGCAGTGAGGTACTAGGGGAGACCCAGTACTTC; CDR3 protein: CASSEVLGETQYF
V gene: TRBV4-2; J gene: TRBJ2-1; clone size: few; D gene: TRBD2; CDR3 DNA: TGTGCCAGCAGCCAAAGTACCGGGACTAGGGCCAATGAGCAGTTCTTC; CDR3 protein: CASSQSTGTRANEQFF
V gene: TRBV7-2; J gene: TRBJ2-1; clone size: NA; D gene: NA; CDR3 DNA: TGTGCCAGCAGCTTAGACTACAATGAGCAGTTCTTC; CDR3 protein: CASSLDYNEQFF
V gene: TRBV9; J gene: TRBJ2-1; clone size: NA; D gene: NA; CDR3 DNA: TGTGCCAGCAGCGCGGGGGCAGGGTCCGATGAGCAGTTCTTC; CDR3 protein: CASSAGAGSDEQFF
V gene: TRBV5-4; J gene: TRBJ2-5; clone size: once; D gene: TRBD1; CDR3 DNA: TGTGCCAGCAGCTCTGACAGGGCAGAAGAGACCCAGTACTTC; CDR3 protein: CASSSDRAEETQYF
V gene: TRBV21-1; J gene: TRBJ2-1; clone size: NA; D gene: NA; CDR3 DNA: TGTGCCAGCAGCAAAGGTGGGTTCCCGGCCTCCCGTTCCTACAATGAGCAGTTCTTC; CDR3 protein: CASSKGGFPASRSYNEQFF
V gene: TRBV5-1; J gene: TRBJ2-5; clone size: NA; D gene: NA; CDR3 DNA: TGCGCCAGCAGCTTGAACGGAGAGACCCAGTACTTC; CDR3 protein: CASSLNGETQYF
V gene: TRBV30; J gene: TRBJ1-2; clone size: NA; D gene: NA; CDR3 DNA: TGTGCCTGGAGTAGAGCAATCTATGGCTACACCTTC; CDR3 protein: CAWSRAIYGYTF
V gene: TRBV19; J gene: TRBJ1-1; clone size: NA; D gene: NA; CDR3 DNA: TGTGCCAGTAGTATCGTCTACCAGAGCTCGATGAACACTGAAGCTTTCTTT; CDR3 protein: CASSIVYQSSMNTEAFF
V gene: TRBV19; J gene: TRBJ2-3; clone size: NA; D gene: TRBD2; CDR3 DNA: TGTGCCAGTACCGAAGCGGGAGGGCCTACAGATACGCAGTATTTT; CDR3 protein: CASTEAGGPTDTQYF
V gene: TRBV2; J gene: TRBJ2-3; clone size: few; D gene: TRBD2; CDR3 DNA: TGTGCCAGCAGTGAATATGGTACGGGACTAGCGGGCACAGATACGCAGTATTTT; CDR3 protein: CASSEYGTGLAGTDTQYF